The rows below give T cell receptor beta chains drawn from one sample of a study of cytomegalovirus exposure and HLA in healthy donors. Sequencing was performed with immunoSEQ multiplex PCR; in TCRdb, only in-frame clones are kept and a portion is missing. The sample lists about 180,000 clones; roughly 77% were seen once. The material sequenced was PBMCs. Receptor source: a woman aged 30 to 39 in good health and CMV-seronegative. Both conserved end residues are part of each CDR3. A D gene is named only where the DNA matches it firmly.

J gene | V gene | D gene | CDR3 protein | CDR3 DNA
TRBJ2-3 | TRBV7-2 | TRBD1 | CASSPRTGITDTQYF | TGTGCCAGCAGCCCCCGGACAGGGATCACAGATACGCAGTATTTT
TRBJ1-4 | TRBV5-1 | - | CASSVGRRPNFEKLFF | TGCGCCAGCAGCGTGGGACGGCGGCCCAATTTCGAAAAACTGTTTTTT
TRBJ1-4 | TRBV6-6 | TRBD1 | CATSPTDREFGKLFF | TGTGCTACCAGCCCCACTGACAGGGAGTTTGGGAAACTGTTTTTT
TRBJ2-3 | TRBV15 | - | CATSRAFDTQYF | TGTGCCACCAGCAGAGCATTCGATACGCAGTATTTT
TRBJ1-2 | TRBV7-3 | TRBD1 | CASSLMGGQGGGGYTF | TGTGCCAGCAGCTTAATGGGGGGACAGGGTGGCGGTGGCTACACCTTC
TRBJ2-7 | TRBV5-1 | - | CASSLAAGGSREQYF | TGCGCCAGCAGCTTGGCGGCAGGGGGGTCACGCGAGCAGTACTTC
TRBJ1-2 | TRBV4-3 | TRBD1 | CASKQDRAYGYTF | TGCGCCAGCAAACAGGACAGGGCCTATGGCTACACCTTC
TRBJ1-4 | TRBV15 | TRBD1 | CATSGGDREIEKLFF | TGTGCCACCAGCGGGGGGGACAGGGAGATTGAAAAACTGTTTTTT
TRBJ1-2 | TRBV7-6 | TRBD1 | CASSAAGTGWDGYTF | TGTGCCAGCAGCGCCGCCGGGACAGGGTGGGATGGCTACACCTTC
TRBJ1-2 | TRBV29-1 | TRBD1 | CSVVGQDIYGYTF | TGCAGCGTTGTGGGACAGGATATCTATGGCTACACCTTC
TRBJ1-4 | TRBV19 | - | CASSIEGFDEKLFF | TGTGCCAGTAGTATAGAGGGCTTTGATGAAAAACTGTTTTTT